These T cell receptor delta chains were read from a single sample in a study of γδ T cells in repeated Plasmodium falciparum infection. TCRdb applied CATT to the multiplex PCR reads for clone calling. This sample yields roughly 93,000 delta-chain clones, of which approximately 1.5% are seen a single time; under 9.5% belongs to the top ten. Specimen: gamma-delta T cells from blood. These TCRs come from a pool of human donors (malaria-infected and uninfected, not separated). Both conserved end residues are part of each CDR3. D genes are given only for firm matches. The size entry is marked missing in some rows and otherwise reads once, few, many or a size class.

j_call,v_call,d_call,clone_size,cdr3_aa,cdr3_nt
TRDJ1,TRDV1,-,many,CALGPYDDKLIF,TGTGCTCTTGGACCCTACGACGATAAACTCATCTTT
TRDJ1,TRDV1,TRDD3,many,CALGSLHPVLGDSIEMGDKLIF,TGTGCTCTTGGGTCACTCCATCCCGTACTGGGGGATAGTATCGAAATGGGCGATAAACTCATCTTT
TRDJ3,TRDV2,TRDD3,-,CACDSLLGDTRQMFF,TGTGCCTGTGACTCTTTACTGGGGGACACCCGGCAGATGTTTTTC
TRDJ1,TRDV1,TRDD3,many,CALGDPKGRTGGYDKLIF,TGTGCTCTTGGGGACCCGAAGGGACGTACTGGGGGATACGATAAACTCATCTTT
TRDJ3,TRDV2,TRDD3,medium-sized,CACDTVKPAQLGDTRSWDTRQMFF,TGTGCCTGTGACACCGTCAAACCAGCCCAGCTGGGGGATACACGCTCCTGGGACACCCGACAGATGTTTTTC
TRDJ1,TRDV1,TRDD3,many,CALGGFLRGIKYTDKLIF,TGTGCTCTTGGGGGGTTCCTAAGGGGGATAAAGTACACCGATAAACTCATCTTT
TRDJ1,TRDV2,-,many,CACDGIGGRHDKLIF,TGTGCCTGTGACGGCATAGGGGGGCGCCACGATAAACTCATCTTT
TRDJ1,TRDV1,TRDD3,many,CALGEHWGIRGYTDKLIF,TGTGCTCTTGGGGAACACTGGGGGATACGGGGTTACACCGATAAACTCATCTTT
TRDJ1,TRDV1,-,many,CALGENRRYPPPLLGLKLIF,TGTGCTCTTGGGGAAAACCGTCGATATCCTCCCCCCTTACTGGGTCTTAAACTCATCTTT
TRDJ1,TRDV1,TRDD3,medium-sized,CALGENPIKGLGDLLYTDKLIF,TGTGCTCTTGGGGAAAACCCCATTAAGGGGCTGGGGGATCTCCTGTACACCGATAAACTCATCTTT
TRDJ1,TRDV1,TRDD3,many,CALGELVETSTRGICPLDKLIF,TGTGCTCTTGGGGAACTCGTTGAGACTTCTACCCGGGGGATATGCCCCCTCGATAAACTCATCTTT
TRDJ1,TRDV1,TRDD3,many,CALGELLDPPPFTGGFYTDKLIF,TGTGCTCTTGGGGAACTGTTAGATCCTCCCCCCTTTACTGGGGGATTCTACACCGATAAACTCATCTTT
TRDJ1,TRDV2,TRDD3,many,CACDTLTGGYKGSDKLIF,TGTGCCTGTGACACTTTGACTGGGGGATACAAAGGATCGGATAAACTCATCTTT
TRDJ1,TRDV3,TRDD3,many,CAFPASPRWGIPDKLIF,TGTGCCTTTCCGGCATCCCCTCGCTGGGGGATACCCGATAAACTCATCTTT
TRDJ1,TRDV1,TRDD3,many,CALGEPPFLLWGIRHTDKLIF,TGTGCTCTTGGGGAACCCCCCTTCCTACTATGGGGGATACGCCATACCGATAAACTCATCTTT
TRDJ1,TRDV1,TRDD3,many,CALGEGHAFLRNWGISTDKLIF,TGTGCTCTTGGGGAAGGACATGCCTTCCTACGTAACTGGGGGATAAGCACCGATAAACTCATCTTT
TRDJ1,TRDV1,TRDD3,many,CALGEHGLGDTSTDKLIF,TGTGCTCTTGGGGAACATGGACTGGGGGATACGAGCACCGATAAACTCATCTTT
TRDJ1,TRDV1,-,many,CALGEITAYTDKLIF,TGTGCTCTTGGGGAAATCACCGCTTACACCGATAAACTCATCTTT
TRDJ1,TRDV1,-,many,CALGELRASNTDKLIF,TGTGCTCTTGGGGAACTACGGGCGTCGAACACCGATAAACTCATCTTT
TRDJ1,TRDV1,TRDD3,many,CALGDYHNYWGMYSTDKLIF,TGTGCTCTTGGTGACTACCACAATTACTGGGGGATGTATTCCACCGATAAACTCATCTTT
TRDJ1,TRDV1,-,many,CALGDAGNTDKLIF,TGTGCTCTTGGAGACGCCGGTAACACCGATAAACTCATCTTT
TRDJ1,TRDV1,-,many,CALGEGRMAVDKLIF,TGTGCTCTTGGGGAAGGGAGGATGGCAGTCGATAAACTCATCTTT
TRDJ1,TRDV1,TRDD3,many,CALGELKMFLYWGTTDKLIF,TGTGCTCTTGGGGAACTAAAGATGTTCTTGTACTGGGGGACTACCGATAAACTCATCTTT
TRDJ1,TRDV1,TRDD3,many,CALLLGGTDKLIF,TGTGCTCTTCTACTGGGGGGGACCGATAAACTCATCTTT
TRDJ1,TRDV1,-,many,CALGHPSSYGGMESDKLIF,TGTGCTCTTGGGCACCCCTCTTCCTACGGGGGGATGGAAAGCGATAAACTCATCTTT
TRDJ1,TRDV1,TRDD3,few,CALGDPSFLLTGLGDTPLHILDKLIF,TGTGCTCTTGGGGATCCGAGCTTCCTACTGACCGGGCTGGGGGATACTCCCCTACACATTCTAGATAAACTCATCTTT
TRDJ1,TRDV2,TRDD3,medium-sized,CACDNLKSYRGDTPTDKLIF,TGTGCCTGTGACAACCTAAAGTCCTACAGGGGGGATACCCCGACCGATAAACTCATCTTT
TRDJ1,TRDV1,TRDD3,many,CALGEPPPYIPRTGGYLTDKLIF,TGTGCTCTTGGGGAGCCTCCCCCTTACATTCCGCGTACTGGGGGATACCTCACCGATAAACTCATCTTT
TRDJ1,TRDV1,TRDD3,many,CALGWPSRALGDCNTDKLIF,TGTGCTCTTGGGTGGCCTTCCCGGGCCCTGGGGGATTGTAACACCGATAAACTCATCTTT
TRDJ1,TRAV36/DV7,TRDD3,many,CAVGIRKGWGIRGYTDKLIF,TGTGCTGTGGGGATACGCAAAGGCTGGGGGATACGCGGGTACACCGATAAACTCATCTTT
TRDJ1,TRDV1,-,many,CALGEPHPVPGDLSVTDKLIF,TGTGCTCTTGGGGAACCCCATCCTGTCCCGGGGGACCTGTCCGTCACCGATAAACTCATCTTT
TRDJ1,TRDV1,TRDD3,many,CALGEPLAGGYPNTDKLIF,TGTGCTCTTGGGGAACCGCTAGCTGGGGGATACCCTAACACCGATAAACTCATCTTT
TRDJ1,TRDV1,TRDD3,medium-sized,CALRDYSSYWGVRQLIF,TGTGCTCTTCGGGATTATTCTTCTTACTGGGGGGTCCGGCAACTCATCTTT
TRDJ1,TRDV1,-,many,CALGEPPHIGPGELIF,TGTGCTCTTGGGGAACCACCCCATATAGGACCAGGGGAACTCATCTTT
TRDJ1,TRDV3,TRDD2,few,CAFLILPTSPVLLGHKLIF,TGTGCCTTTCTTATCCTTCCTACGAGTCCAGTACTACTGGGGCATAAACTCATCTTT
TRDJ1,TRDV1,TRDD3,many,CALGEPWISYGWGISTDKLIF,TGTGCTCTTGGGGAACCATGGATTTCCTACGGGTGGGGGATATCAACCGATAAACTCATCTTT
TRDJ1,TRDV1,TRDD3,many,CALGELVSWGIRGKLIF,TGTGCTCTTGGGGAACTAGTCAGCTGGGGGATACGTGGTAAACTCATCTTT
TRDJ1,TRDV1,TRDD3,many,CALGELRLGDTTDKLIF,TGTGCTCTTGGGGAACTGAGGCTGGGGGATACAACCGATAAACTCATCTTT
TRDJ1,TRDV1,TRDD3,many,CALGDRPSPLGDLLGVFTDKLIF,TGTGCTCTTGGGGATCGGCCTTCCCCATTAGGGGATTTACTGGGGGTCTTCACCGATAAACTCATCTTT
TRDJ1,TRDV1,TRDD3,many,CALGAPLLPFLGDTKYTDKLIF,TGTGCTCTTGGGGCACCCCTACTACCTTTTCTGGGGGATACCAAATACACCGATAAACTCATCTTT
TRDJ1,TRDV1,-,many,CALGEPPPSTDKLIF,TGTGCTCTTGGGGAACCCCCTCCCTCCACCGATAAACTCATCTTT
TRDJ1,TRDV1,TRDD3,many,CALLAPWGILISDKLIF,TGTGCTCTTCTCGCACCCTGGGGGATACTCATTTCCGATAAACTCATCTTT
TRDJ1,TRDV1,TRDD3,few,CALGNPTRYWGIFLCTDKLIF,TGTGCTCTTGGAAATCCCACCCGATACTGGGGGATATTCCTGTGCACCGATAAACTCATCTTT
TRDJ1,TRDV1,-,many,CALGELSPTEDTTDKLIF,TGTGCTCTTGGGGAACTAAGTCCTACGGAGGATACAACCGATAAACTCATCTTT
TRDJ1,TRDV1,TRDD3,many,CALGENIPTRGYARGTDKLIF,TGTGCTCTTGGGGAGAACATTCCTACGCGGGGATACGCGAGGGGCACCGATAAACTCATCTTT
TRDJ1,TRDV1,TRDD3,many,CALGDRFPYWGPTAGDKLIF,TGTGCTCTTGGGGACCGATTTCCGTACTGGGGGCCCACAGCAGGCGATAAACTCATCTTT
TRDJ1,TRDV1,TRDD3,many,CALGAFPRGYGADKLIF,TGTGCTCTTGGGGCCTTTCCCCGGGGATACGGAGCCGATAAACTCATCTTT
TRDJ1,TRDV3,-,medium-sized,CASVKVSNTDKLIF,TGTGCCTCCGTTAAGGTGAGCAACACCGATAAACTCATCTTT
TRDJ1,TRAV38-2/DV8,TRDD2,few,CAYRSPVGLPITGGRSVYTDKLIF,TGTGCTTATAGGAGCCCAGTAGGCCTTCCTATTACTGGAGGACGTTCTGTTTACACCGATAAGCTCATCTTT
TRDJ1,TRDV3,TRDD3,many,CAFVSEFFYWGTSTDKLIF,TGTGCCTTTGTCTCTGAATTCTTCTACTGGGGGACCTCCACCGATAAACTCATCTTT
TRDJ1,TRDV1,-,many,CALGPFGMAIGGYTNKLIF,TGTGCTCTTGGGCCGTTTGGGATGGCGATAGGGGGGTACACCAATAAACTCATCTTT
TRDJ1,TRDV1,-,many,CALGELLYGGLMYTDKLIF,TGTGCTCTTGGGGAACTACTTTACGGGGGCTTAATGTACACCGATAAACTCATCTTT
TRDJ1,TRDV1,TRDD3,many,CALGSLSRGIRNTDKLIF,TGTGCTCTTGGGTCTCTCTCACGGGGGATACGCAACACCGATAAACTCATCTTT
TRDJ1,TRDV1,TRDD2,medium-sized,CALGEPEIPTEIGTDKLIF,TGTGCTCTTGGGGAACCGGAGATTCCTACAGAGATTGGGACCGATAAACTCATCTTT
TRDJ2,TRDV1,TRDD3,many,CALGELPTGGAQLFF,TGTGCTCTTGGGGAACTACCGACTGGGGGAGCACAACTCTTCTTT
TRDJ1,TRDV1,TRDD3,many,CALGEPFWGTYTDKLIF,TGTGCTCTTGGGGAACCATTCTGGGGGACCTACACCGATAAACTCATCTTT
TRDJ4,TRDV1,-,many,CALGEPLLGPWNPPSGPLIF,TGTGCTCTTGGGGAACCCCTCCTGGGGCCGTGGAATCCCCCATCTGGACCCCTGATCTTT
TRDJ1,TRDV3,TRDD3,many,CAFRPPTNWGMFQKLIF,TGTGCCTTTCGCCCCCCTACGAACTGGGGGATGTTCCAAAAACTCATCTTT
TRDJ1,TRDV1,TRDD3,many,CALGERFLLGLQYTDKLIF,TGTGCTCTTGGGGAACGTTTCTTACTGGGGCTTCAGTACACCGATAAACTCATCTTT